This TCR beta chain was observed in a study of cytomegalovirus exposure and HLA in healthy donors (dated by TCRdb to 2016 to 2017). Regarding the complete study: According to a later analysis, the 120 validation repertoires were produced on the same platform as the approximately 690 repertoires of the first cohort. High-throughput TCR immunosequencing, statistical association of individual TCRs with disease status, and machine learning were combined to predict cytomegalovirus infection status. Along with the roughly 610-subject first cohort, a separate validation cohort of more than 90 different subjects was used. The study was designed to test whether signatures of past pathogen exposure could be identified by cataloging public T cell receptors. Summary of the overall study and its limitations: All 120 repertoires were used to score co-occurrence in the validation cohort in a later analysis, because that analysis had no HLA typing for the cohort. The study gave a list of about 160 TCR beta chains associated with cytomegalovirus. It was suggested by the authors that the approach could potentially be generalized to other disease states and immunological phenotypes. In vitro tests confirmed that a few of the cytomegalovirus-associated TCR beta chains recognize cytomegalovirus antigens. Of the cluster scores, about 94% were above 0 in a later analysis, which found that TCRs clustered in the first cohort also tended to co-occur in the 120 validation repertoires. Most TCR sequences were observed very rarely across donors, whereas some public TCRs were present in many individuals. In both the original and validation cohorts, the classifier was reported to diagnose cytomegalovirus status with high specificity and sensitivity.

Donors formed part of the validation cohort, which comprised 95 to 150 subjects and was distinct from the first cohort of under 800 subjects. The library came from the immunoSEQ multiplex PCR assay. As for the original processing: To diagnose cytomegalovirus status from the catalog of TCR beta chain sequences, a statistical classification framework was built. In TCRdb, the immuneACCESS table is reduced to in-frame sequences with V and J assigned. These tables do not hold every clone; where another copy was compared, an unresolved V gene accounts for under half, and the others remain unexplained. That table furnishes V, J and clone size, whereas the DNA furnished D and trimming. The sample profile shows 150,000 to 200,000 clones; roughly 83% of them were found once. The ten largest clones capture more than 1.1% of the sample. CDR1 and CDR2, per the germline V gene, are SNHLY and FYNNEI. V loses 5 bases, J loses 8 bases, and the germline ends lie 7 bases apart. Reading from cysteine to phenylalanine, the CDR3 counts 11 amino acids. The entry retains the CDR3 DNA only, 33 bases that are in frame from base 1.

A note on this clone: It has no known antigen specificity. No quality values exist for individual bases; no much larger clone is one base distant.

The TCR originated in a young woman in good health and CMV-seronegative. Material: PBMCs. The sequence joins TRBV2 to TRBJ1-3; confidence is insufficient to name the D gene. The DNA reads TGTGCCAGCAGTTTCCGTGACACCATATATTTT. Its coded protein is CASSFRDTIYF.